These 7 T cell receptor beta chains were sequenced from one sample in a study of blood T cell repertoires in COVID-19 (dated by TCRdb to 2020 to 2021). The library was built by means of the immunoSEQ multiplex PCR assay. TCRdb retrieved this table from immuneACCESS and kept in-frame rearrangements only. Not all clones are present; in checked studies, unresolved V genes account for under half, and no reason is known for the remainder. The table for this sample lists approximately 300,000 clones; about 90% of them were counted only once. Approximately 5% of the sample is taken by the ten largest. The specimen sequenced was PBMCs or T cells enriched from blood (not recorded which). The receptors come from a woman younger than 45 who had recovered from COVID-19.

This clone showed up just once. CDR3 coding DNA: TGTGCCAGCAGCCCGGTCGGGCAGGGGGTCACCGGGGAGCTGTTTTTT. Its protein is CASSPVGQGVTGELFF. The chain employs TRBV7-3 and TRBJ2-2, with 7 positions matching TRBD1. The V gene end was trimmed by 5 bases and the J gene end by 4 bases; junction bases not matched to a gene: 10. CDR3 length: 16 amino acids. The V gene's germline CDR1 is SGHTA and CDR2 FQGTGA. The complete variable domain, with remaining parts taken from reference TRBV7-3 and TRBJ2-2, reads GAGVSQTPSNKVTEKGKYVELRCDPISGHTALYWYRQSLGQGPEFLIYFQGTGAADDSGLPNDRFFAVRPEGSVSTLKIQRTERGDSAVYLCASSPVGQGVTGELFFGEGSRLTVL.

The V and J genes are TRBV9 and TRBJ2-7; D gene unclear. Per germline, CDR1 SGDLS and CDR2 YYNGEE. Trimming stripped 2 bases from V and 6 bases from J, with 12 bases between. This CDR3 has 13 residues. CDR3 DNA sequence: TGTGCCAGCAGCGTGGATCTAGGCCGCGAGCAGTACTTC. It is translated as CASSVDLGREQYF.

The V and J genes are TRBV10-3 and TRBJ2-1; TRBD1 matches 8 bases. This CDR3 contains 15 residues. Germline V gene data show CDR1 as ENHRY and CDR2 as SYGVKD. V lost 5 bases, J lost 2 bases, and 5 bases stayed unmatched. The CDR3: CAISRQGPPYNEQFF. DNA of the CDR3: TGTGCCATCAGTCGACAGGGGCCGCCCTACAATGAGCAGTTCTTC.

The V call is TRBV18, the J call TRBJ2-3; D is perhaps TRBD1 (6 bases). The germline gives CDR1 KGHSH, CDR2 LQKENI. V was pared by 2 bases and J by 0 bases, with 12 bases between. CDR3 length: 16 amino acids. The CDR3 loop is CASSPTGSASTDTQYF. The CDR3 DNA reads TGTGCCAGCTCACCAACAGGGTCCGCTAGCACAGATACGCAGTATTTT.

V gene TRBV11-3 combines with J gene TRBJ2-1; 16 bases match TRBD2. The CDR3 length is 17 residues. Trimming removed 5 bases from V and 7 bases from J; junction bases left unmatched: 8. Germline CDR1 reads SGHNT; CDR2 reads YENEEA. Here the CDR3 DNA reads TGTGCCAGCAGCATGGGACTAGCGGGGGGGCTTTCTAATGAGCAGTTCTTC. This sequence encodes CASSMGLAGGLSNEQFF.

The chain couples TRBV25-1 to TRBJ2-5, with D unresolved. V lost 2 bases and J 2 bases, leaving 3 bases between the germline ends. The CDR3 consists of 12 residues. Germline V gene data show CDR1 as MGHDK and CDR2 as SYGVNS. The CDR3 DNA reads TGTGCCAGCAGTGAACAGCAAGAGACCCAGTACTTC. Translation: CASSEQQETQYF.

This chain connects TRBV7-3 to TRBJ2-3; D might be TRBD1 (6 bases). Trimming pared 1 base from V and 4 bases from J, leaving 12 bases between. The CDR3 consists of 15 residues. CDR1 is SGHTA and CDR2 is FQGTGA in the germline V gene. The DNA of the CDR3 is TGTGCCAGCAGCTTAAAAGGGGGTATGGCAGATACGCAGTATTTT. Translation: CASSLKGGMADTQYF.